A selection of T cell receptor beta chains follows, all from one sample in a study of T cell repertoires in cytomegalovirus infection. TCRdb reprocessed the reads via MiXCR and lists one record per CDR3 protein. Among 100,000 to 150,000 distinct CDR3 sequences listed, about 32% were seen once. For these receptors, no antigen is known. Material: CD8+ T cells from cultured PBMCs, obtained from culture after CMV antigen stimulation. Receptors were obtained from a human donor in good health (CMV status not recorded). Some clones in this sample may be carry-over from other donors' samples. Each CDR3 is given with its conserved first and last residue. D genes are given only for firm matches. Clone size is not always given. Where it is, it says once, few, many or a class for expanded clones.

few	TRBV7-6	TRBJ2-1	NA	CASSLKRAPGPYNEQFF	TGTGCCAGCAGCCTCAAGCGGGCCCCCGGCCCCTACAATGAGCAGTTCTTC
NA	TRBV11-1	TRBJ2-1	NA	CASSTTGNAYNEQFF	TGTGCCAGCAGCACGACAGGAAACGCATACAATGAGCAGTTCTTC
NA	TRBV29-1	TRBJ1-2	TRBD1	CSGSGQDQGYTF	TGCAGCGGCTCGGGACAGGACCAGGGCTACACCTTC
few	TRBV7-6	TRBJ1-6	TRBD1	CASSWDRVSPLHF	TGTGCCAGCAGCTGGGACAGGGTTTCACCCCTCCACTTT
many	TRBV7-6	TRBJ1-5	TRBD1	CASSPGQGERGPQHF	TGTGCCAGCAGCCCCGGGCAGGGGGAGCGGGGGCCCCAGCATTTT
many	TRBV7-2	TRBJ2-3	TRBD1	CASSLLQGRDTQYF	TGTGCCAGCAGCTTATTACAGGGGAGAGATACGCAGTATTTT
many	TRBV12-3/TRBV12-4	TRBJ1-2	TRBD1	CASSRPGQSLYGYTF	TGTGCCAGCAGCAGACCGGGACAGAGTCTCTATGGCTACACCTTC
few	TRBV6-6	TRBJ1-5	NA	CASSYGGVSNQPQHF	TGTGCCAGCAGTTACGGGGGGGTTAGCAATCAGCCCCAGCATTTT
NA	TRBV7-3	TRBJ2-1	NA	CASSLLDYNEQFF	TGTGCCAGCAGCCTCCTCGACTACAATGAGCAGTTCTTC
NA	TRBV6-6	TRBJ1-5	NA	CASSYSQEINQPQHF	TGTGCCAGCAGTTATTCTCAGGAAATCAATCAGCCCCAGCATTTT
few	TRBV20-1	TRBJ2-7	NA	CSARDTSRGYEQYF	TGCAGTGCTAGAGATACCTCCCGAGGCTACGAGCAGTACTTC
NA	TRBV6-1	TRBJ1-6	TRBD1	CASSRAAGGHYNSPLHF	TGTGCCAGCAGCCGAGCCGCAGGGGGCCACTATAATTCACCCCTCCACTTT
NA	TRBV12-5	TRBJ1-2	NA	CASGLVISPLGGYTF	TGTGCTAGTGGTTTGGTAATTTCCCCTTTGGGTGGCTACACCTTC
NA	TRBV20-1	TRBJ1-4	TRBD1	CSARVTTGPPPTNEKLFF	TGCAGTGCTAGAGTGACGACAGGGCCCCCTCCAACTAATGAAAAACTGTTTTTT
many	TRBV7-2	TRBJ2-5	TRBD2	CASSLNRGGRGGTQYF	TGTGCCAGCAGCTTAAATCGGGGGGGCCGGGGAGGGACCCAGTACTTC
many	TRBV6-5	TRBJ2-7	TRBD2	CASSYKDGLAGAKFYEQYF	TGTGCCAGCAGTTACAAAGACGGACTAGCGGGGGCCAAATTCTACGAGCAGTACTTC
many	TRBV7-2	TRBJ2-7	NA	CASSLYRGASYEQYF	TGTGCCAGCAGCTTATATAGGGGGGCAAGCTACGAGCAGTACTTC
NA	TRBV12-3/TRBV12-4	TRBJ1-4	NA	CASSSSEGETNEKLFF	TGTGCCAGCAGTTCATCCGAGGGGGAAACTAATGAAAAACTGTTTTTT
NA	TRBV6-2/TRBV6-3	TRBJ2-1	NA	CASSSALIGEQFF	TGTGCCAGCAGTTCTGCCCTAATCGGCGAGCAGTTCTTC
few	TRBV11-3	TRBJ1-1	NA	CASNPPRGQNTEAFF	TGTGCCAGCAACCCTCCCAGGGGCCAGAACACTGAAGCTTTCTTT
once	TRBV7-9	TRBJ2-7	NA	CASSPSPGYEQYF	TGTGCCAGCAGCCCCTCCCCAGGGTACGAGCAGTACTTC
NA	TRBV7-2	TRBJ2-7	NA	CASSQHRARYEQYF	TGTGCCAGCAGCCAACACAGGGCTAGGTACGAGCAGTACTTC
NA	TRBV15	TRBJ2-5	NA	CATSRDVRLRDGETQYF	TGTGCCACCAGCAGAGATGTCAGGCTGCGTGATGGAGAGACCCAGTACTTC
few	TRBV6-1	TRBJ2-5	TRBD1	CASRRDRGEQETQYF	TGTGCCAGCAGAAGGGACAGGGGAGAACAAGAGACCCAGTACTTC
many	TRBV27	TRBJ2-6	NA	CASSDFSGANVLTF	TGTGCCAGCAGTGATTTCTCTGGGGCCAACGTCCTGACTTTC
NA	TRBV5-6	TRBJ1-6	NA	CASSGVAYNSPLHF	TGTGCCAGCAGCGGGGTGGCCTATAATTCACCCCTCCACTTT
few	TRBV12-3/TRBV12-4	TRBJ1-4	NA	CASSFLGGLSNEKLFF	TGTGCCAGCAGTTTTCTTGGTGGGCTTTCGAATGAAAAACTGTTTTTT
many	TRBV6-6	TRBJ1-3	TRBD1	CASSYGTGASGNTIYF	TGTGCCAGCAGTTACGGGACAGGGGCCTCTGGAAACACCATATATTTT
few	TRBV7-2	TRBJ1-1	NA	CASSVYTEAFF	TGTGCCAGCAGCGTGTACACTGAAGCTTTCTTT
NA	TRBV11-1	TRBJ2-7	NA	CASTAHRDTSYEQYF	TGTGCCAGCACCGCCCACAGGGATACCTCCTACGAGCAGTACTTC
NA	TRBV28	TRBJ2-1	NA	CASSSIPQPRSYNEQFF	TGTGCCAGCAGTTCCATCCCGCAGCCCAGGTCCTACAATGAGCAGTTCTTC
once	TRBV20-1	TRBJ2-1	TRBD2	CSATTSGLSNEQFF	TGCAGTGCGACGACTAGCGGTTTGAGTAATGAGCAGTTCTTC
few	TRBV7-9	TRBJ2-7	NA	CASTTSYEQYF	TGTGCCAGCACCACCTCCTACGAGCAGTACTTC
few	TRBV27	TRBJ2-7	NA	CASSNWPASSYEQYF	TGTGCCAGCAGTAATTGGCCCGCCAGCTCCTACGAGCAGTACTTC
few	TRBV12-3/TRBV12-4	TRBJ2-3	NA	CASIRGAASTDTQYF	TGTGCCAGCATCCGCGGGGCCGCCAGCACAGATACGCAGTATTTT
many	TRBV7-2	TRBJ2-3	TRBD1	CASTHLSAGGPADTQYF	TGTGCCAGCACCCACCTGTCGGCAGGGGGCCCCGCAGATACGCAGTATTTT
NA	TRBV27	TRBJ1-6	NA	CASSLYGPATPLHF	TGTGCCAGCAGTTTATATGGGCCCGCCACACCCCTCCACTTT
NA	TRBV3-1	TRBJ1-1	TRBD1	CASSLHPGTGGTEAFF	TGTGCCAGCAGCCTACACCCCGGGACAGGGGGTACTGAAGCTTTCTTT
NA	TRBV3-1	TRBJ2-1	NA	CASSQESNEQFF	TGTGCCAGCAGCCAAGAGTCCAATGAGCAGTTCTTC
NA	TRBV6-1	TRBJ1-2	NA	CASSEAAKIYGYTF	TGTGCCAGCAGTGAAGCTGCAAAAATCTATGGCTACACCTTC
few	TRBV7-2	TRBJ2-5	NA	CASSLAPGAVETQYF	TGTGCCAGCAGCTTGGCCCCTGGAGCGGTGGAGACCCAGTACTTC
few	TRBV19	TRBJ2-1	TRBD1	CASSDRASYNEQFF	TGTGCCAGTAGTGACAGGGCTTCCTACAATGAGCAGTTCTTC
few	TRBV20-1	TRBJ2-1	TRBD2	CSARDPAGSSYNEQFF	TGCAGTGCTAGAGATCCAGCGGGGAGCTCCTACAATGAGCAGTTCTTC
few	TRBV4-3	TRBJ1-1	NA	CASSQDWGGTEAFF	TGCGCCAGCAGCCAAGATTGGGGGGGCACTGAAGCTTTCTTT
NA	TRBV19	TRBJ2-1	TRBD2	CASSRGGLNNEQFF	TGTGCCAGTAGTCGGGGGGGCTTGAACAATGAGCAGTTCTTC
few	TRBV28	TRBJ1-5	NA	CASSSRVLIHSNQPQHF	TGTGCCAGCAGTTCCAGGGTCTTGATACATAGCAATCAGCCCCAGCATTTT
NA	TRBV6-2/TRBV6-3	TRBJ2-1	NA	CASSYSSHIYYNEQFF	TGTGCCAGCAGTTACTCGTCCCATATATACTACAATGAGCAGTTCTTC
few	TRBV7-8	TRBJ1-4	NA	CASSLVREGPRNELFF	TGTGCCAGCAGCTTAGTTCGGGAAGGCCCTAGGAACGAACTGTTTTTT
NA	TRBV12-3/TRBV12-4	TRBJ2-2	NA	CASSGYGTGELFF	TGTGCCAGCAGCGGATATGGCACCGGGGAGCTGTTTTTT